This TCR beta chain was documented in a study of CD8+ T cells in alopecia areata. General study findings and limits: Researchers report lesional scalp, most notably alopecia totalis/universalis, outstripped normal scalp in clonality. Clonality in the scalp and expanded CD8+ clones ranked among the top 100 were significantly decreased by tofacitinib. Numerous clones, expanded in lesions, remained in scalp and blood during tofacitinib.

Sequencing relied on a cDNA template that was reverse transcribed from extracted RNA. Measured with immunoSEQ multiplex PCR; TCRdb has only the in-frame clones, and not every one. This table holds some 98,000 clones, roughly two thirds found once. Noted treatment: oral pan-JAK inhibitor, 5-10 mg twice daily. This clone appeared many times. Its specificity is unknown. This TCR derives from a human donor with alopecia areata. The sample consisted of CD8+ T cells sorted from blood, taken at week 4, from a patient treated with tofacitinib.

The DNA of the CDR3 is TGTGCCAGCAGCTCGAGACTAGCGGGAATGGACAATGAGCAGTTCTTC. It yields the protein CASSSRLAGMDNEQFF. The chain links TRBV7-6 to TRBJ2-1; 11 bases agree with TRBD2. J lost 5 bases, V lost 4 bases, and 7 bases had no gene match. CDR1 SGHVS and CDR2 FNYEAQ come from the germline V gene. CDR3 size: 16 residues.